This is a list of T cell receptor beta chains from one sample in a study of blood T cell repertoires in COVID-19. Produced via immunoSEQ multiplex PCR; TCRdb's table is partial and in-frame only. The data contain 190,000 or so clones, 90% of them singletons. The sequenced sample was PBMCs or T cells enriched from blood (not recorded which). All receptors come from a young man who had recovered from COVID-19. Each CDR3 is given with its conserved first and last residue.

TRBV4-3	TRBJ1-6	CASSQEKGNNSPLHF
TRBV3-1/TRBV3-2	TRBJ2-7	CASSQVGEDSTYEQYF
TRBV27	TRBJ1-2	CASSSTRVVGSNYGYTF
TRBV28	TRBJ1-2	CASSQTRDSYGYTF
TRBV2	TRBJ2-5	CASRQSTGRETQYF
TRBV5-1	TRBJ1-6	CASSSASSQGGSPLHF
TRBV7-6	TRBJ1-6	CASSLAPGNSPLHF
TRBV6-2/TRBV6-3	TRBJ2-1	CASSSRRPPFGSDEQFF
TRBV5-5	TRBJ1-4	CASSARGDRAEEKLFF
TRBV7-9	TRBJ2-1	CATSPSGTSYNEQFF
TRBV5-1	TRBJ2-1	CASSLSGMVEQFF
TRBV6-2/TRBV6-3	TRBJ2-1	CASSYSIGLASPRGNEQFF
TRBV5-4	TRBJ2-1	CASSLDRGLYNEQFF
TRBV7-2	TRBJ1-2	CASSSGRTGPGLNGYTF
TRBV4-3	TRBJ1-2	CASSQGRDRGGYTF
TRBV11-3	TRBJ2-2	CASSSTGLAGENTGELFF
TRBV7-2	TRBJ2-1	CASTPGPGYNEQFF
TRBV27	TRBJ2-7	CASSSTGDKSEQYF
TRBV5-1	TRBJ2-7	CASSLTAGGTYEQYF
TRBV19	TRBJ2-6	CASRRDRGFSGANVLTF
TRBV28	TRBJ2-5	CASSLGLAGRGYQETQYF
TRBV14	TRBJ1-4	CASSQVNTDEKLFF
TRBV5-4	TRBJ1-2	CASSLLRGAGGYTF
TRBV6-5	TRBJ1-3	CASRRQADGNTIYF
TRBV6-4	TRBJ2-7	CASIKDRGAHEQYF
TRBV29-1	TRBJ2-1	CSVEDLAGNEQFF
TRBV25-1	TRBJ1-5	CASSEYGEQGGHQPQHF
TRBV27	TRBJ1-6	CASSFGVWSPLHF
TRBV28	TRBJ2-1	CASSILAGDNEQFF
TRBV5-1	TRBJ1-2	CASSLGVNRGVGGYTF
TRBV10-1	TRBJ2-1	CATGLAGGNEQFF
TRBV6-5	TRBJ1-6	CASWSGGSPLHF
TRBV30	TRBJ1-2	CAGGRANYGYTF
TRBV7-9	TRBJ1-6	CASSHVLGHRTNSPLHF
TRBV29-1	TRBJ2-5	CSGQGAQETQYF
TRBV2	TRBJ2-3	CASSDGSGGSTDTQYF
TRBV5-8	TRBJ2-3	CASRFHGGGTTDTQYF
TRBV19	TRBJ1-5	CGSRAYSNQPQHF
TRBV24-1	TRBJ2-2	CATSEEKTDTGELFF
TRBV14	TRBJ2-1	CASSHWGQGWVEAYNEQFF
TRBV2	TRBJ2-7	CASSEVMGASYEQYF
TRBV6-5	TRBJ1-2	CASSLDRLYGYTF
TRBV5-1	TRBJ2-3	CASSPRTSGGIDF
TRBV15	TRBJ2-1	CATSRDLTSGTYNEQFF
TRBV11-2	TRBJ2-5	CASSLGGGGTQYF
TRBV13	TRBJ1-1	CASNTDRGLAFF
TRBV7-8	TRBJ2-7	CASSPGGKGYEQYF
TRBV6-5	TRBJ2-7	CASGRVVLEQYF
TRBV28	TRBJ1-2	CASSFFGGRQQNNYGYTF
TRBV6-5	TRBJ2-2	CASSTSRTGELFF